Below, one TCR beta chain is given with its context. No antigen is known for it. The data stem from a study of T cell repertoires in cytomegalovirus infection. About the research overall: Signatures in public TCR beta sequences pointed to both CMV infection and matching HLA type. Whole-study results and caveats: Within the response measured ex vivo, HLA-C-restricted CMV-specific TCR beta clonotypes were dominant.

A single record per CDR3 protein comes from TCRdb applying MiXCR to the reads. There are about 700,000 distinct CDR3 sequences in the sample; roughly 33% occur only once, and about 20% lies in the top ten. CDR3 length: 16 residues. Per the germline V gene, CDR1 is MNHEY and CDR2 is SMNVEV (reference sequence). V shed 0 bases and J 7 bases; nucleotides not matched to a gene: 7. This material consisted of cultured PBMCs, taken from culture after CMV antigen stimulation. The chain links TRBV27 to TRBJ2-2; TRBD2 matches 8 bases. The receptor was isolated from a human donor in good health (CMV status not recorded). Some clones in this sample may be carry-over from other donors' samples. DNA for the CDR3: TGTGCCAGCAGTTTATCGATCGGGGGGGCTAGCGGGGAGCTGTTTTTT. Translation: CASSLSIGGASGELFF.